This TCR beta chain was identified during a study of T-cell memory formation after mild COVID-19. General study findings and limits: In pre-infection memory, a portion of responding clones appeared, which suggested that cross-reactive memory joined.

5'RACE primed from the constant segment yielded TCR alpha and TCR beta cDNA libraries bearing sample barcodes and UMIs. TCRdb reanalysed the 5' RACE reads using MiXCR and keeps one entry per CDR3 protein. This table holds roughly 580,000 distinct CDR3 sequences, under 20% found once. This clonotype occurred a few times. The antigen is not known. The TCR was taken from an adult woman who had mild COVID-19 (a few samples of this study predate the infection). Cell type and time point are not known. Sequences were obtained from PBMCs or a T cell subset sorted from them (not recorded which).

CDR3 sequence reads: CASSSTGWRDEQYF. CDR3 DNA: TGTGCCAGCAGCTCCACAGGGTGGAGAGACGAGCAGTACTTC. The J gene is TRBJ2-7, the V gene TRBV7-9; weak D call: TRBD1 (6 bases). Germline V gene data show CDR1 as SEHNR and CDR2 as FQNEAQ (reference sequence). V lost 4 bases, J lost 5 bases, and 15 bases lay in between. The CDR3 spans 14 residues.